This entry lists 21 T cell receptor beta chains sequenced from one sample in a study of cytomegalovirus exposure and HLA in healthy donors. PCR was performed using 60 Vbeta and 13 Jbeta primers. Sequencing was performed with immunoSEQ multiplex PCR; in TCRdb, only in-frame clones are kept and a portion is missing. The data contain under 150,000 clones, roughly 60% of them seen just once; the ten biggest clones take up 9% to 10%. Input material: PBMCs. The origin of the receptors is a man in his forties or fifties in good health and CMV-seropositive.

There are a few counts of this clone. The J gene is TRBJ1-1, the V gene TRBV4-3; no reliable D call. Germline loops: CDR1 LGHNA, CDR2 YSLEER. V lost 0 bases and J lost 4, with 15 bases in between. The CDR3 sequence is 16 residues long. The CDR3 nucleotides are TGCGCCAGCAGCCAAGAATGGCGGGGTTCGGGCACTGAAGCTTTCTTT. Its protein is CASSQEWRGSGTEAFF.

V gene TRBV6-5 combines with J gene TRBJ2-3, with D perhaps TRBD2 (5 bases). Trimming stripped 4 bases from V and 3 bases from J, with 11 bases between. CDR3 length: 14 amino acids. Per germline, CDR1 MNHEY and CDR2 SVGAGI. The CDR3 loop reads CASSSDGETDTQYF. The CDR3 DNA sequence: TGTGCCAGCAGTTCCGACGGGGAGACAGATACGCAGTATTTT.

In its sample, this clone was seen a few times. The gene calls are TRBV4-3 and TRBJ2-3; D ambiguous. V was pared by 0 bases and J by 3 bases, with 13 bases between. CDR3 size: 16 residues. CDR1 and CDR2 from the germline V gene are LGHNA and YSLEER. Here the CDR3 DNA reads TGCGCCAGCAGCCAAGATCGGAGACTTTTAACAGATACGCAGTATTTT. Its protein is CASSQDRRLLTDTQYF.

In its sample, this clone was seen a few times. This chain joins TRBV7-2 and TRBJ1-3; TRBD1 agrees at 7 bases. With V trimmed by 1 base and J by 1 base, 4 bases remained unmatched. The CDR3 is made up of 16 amino acids. The germline V gene encodes CDR1 SGHTA and CDR2 FQGNSA. The CDR3 nucleotides are TGTGCCAGCAGCTTAGGCCCACAGGGGTCTGGAAACACCATATATTTT. Translation gives CASSLGPQGSGNTIYF.

The rearrangement joins TRBV6-4 to TRBJ2-7; D perhaps matches TRBD1 (6 bases). V was cut by 3 bases and J by 2 bases, with 11 bases left in between. Per the germline V gene, CDR1 is MRHNA and CDR2 is SNTAGT. This CDR3 has 14 residues. The CDR3 sequence is CASSEGPGAYEQYF. The DNA for the CDR3 is TGTGCCAGCAGTGAAGGTCCAGGGGCCTACGAGCAGTACTTC.

The chain uses TRBV5-1 and TRBJ1-1, with D unresolved. The length of the CDR3 is 14 residues. V lost 0 bases, J lost 3 bases, and 9 bases lay in between. Germline assignment: CDR1 SGHRS and CDR2 YFSETQ. The CDR3 is CASSLDGYDTEAFF. CDR3 coding DNA: TGCGCCAGCAGCTTGGACGGGTATGACACTGAAGCTTTCTTT.

Only a few counts were recorded for this clone. This chain links TRBV11-3 with TRBJ2-3; tentative D call: TRBD2 (6 bases). The CDR3 is 14 amino acids. V lost 5 bases to trimming and J lost 3 bases, with 12 bases between them. CDR1 and CDR2 (germline): SGHNT, YENEEA. CDR3 loop: CASSPLRGTDTQYF. CDR3 nucleotide sequence: TGTGCCAGCAGCCCACTCCGGGGGACAGATACGCAGTATTTT.

The CDR3 nucleotides read TGTGCCAGCAGCTTAAACTCCCCAGATACGCAGTATTTT. Its protein is CASSLNSPDTQYF. V is TRBV7-3 and J is TRBJ2-3; D remains ambiguous. This CDR3 is 13 amino acids long. V lost 1 base and J 4 bases, leaving 6 bases between the germline ends. Germline-derived CDR1 and CDR2 are SGHTA and FQGTGA.

The chain combines TRBV19 with TRBJ2-7; D possibly corresponds to TRBD2 (5 bases). CDR1 and CDR2 from the germline V gene are LNHDA and SQIVND (reference sequence). This CDR3 is 13 amino acids long. V was clipped by 3 bases and J by 6 bases, with 12 bases between them. The CDR3: CASSIGRGSEQYF. The CDR3 DNA is TGTGCCAGTAGTATTGGTCGGGGATCCGAGCAGTACTTC.

V gene TRBV5-1 combines with J gene TRBJ1-2; D gene unclear. CDR1 and CDR2 from the germline V gene are SGHRS and YFSETQ. Trimming removed 0 bases from V and 6 bases from J, with 18 bases in between. CDR3 length: 16 residues. The CDR3, as DNA: TGCGCCAGCAGCTTGGCTGGTTGGACCGCCGGGGATGGCTACACCTTC. Translation: CASSLAGWTAGDGYTF.

This clone came up once. V is TRBV27 and J is TRBJ1-2; the D is unclear. The CDR3 runs to 11 residues. Per the germline V gene, CDR1 is MNHEY and CDR2 is SMNVEV (reference sequence). The germline V and J ends were trimmed by 6 bases and 8 bases, with 10 bases remaining between them. The CDR3 is CASRPGRGYTF. The CDR3 DNA reads TGTGCCAGCAGACCTGGGAGGGGCTACACCTTC.

The chain has TRBV28 and TRBJ2-1, with 10 bases identical to TRBD2. V gave up 5 bases and J gave up 3 bases; unmatched junction bases: 1. The CDR3 runs 14 residues. Germline assignment: CDR1 MDHEN and CDR2 SYDVKM. For the CDR3, the DNA is TGTGCCAGCAGTCGACTAGCGGGCTACAATGAGCAGTTCTTC. This translates into CASSRLAGYNEQFF.

The CDR3 coding sequence is TGTGCCAGCTCACCCGAGCTTTATAGCAATCAGCCCCAGCATTTT. Translating gives CASSPELYSNQPQHF. The chain is built from TRBV18 and TRBJ1-5, with unresolved D. The CDR3 has 15 residues. Deletions cut 3 bases from V and 0 bases from J, with 9 bases between. The germline V gene encodes CDR1 KGHSH and CDR2 LQKENI.

V is TRBV2 and J is TRBJ2-7, with 10 bases lining up with TRBD1. V dropped 6 bases and J dropped 4; count of bases not matched to a gene: 6. The germline V gene encodes CDR1 SNHLY and CDR2 FYNNEI. CDR3 length equals 14 residues. CDR3 in amino acids: CASSGQGGFYEQYF. In DNA form, the CDR3 reads TGTGCCAGCAGCGGACAGGGGGGCTTTTACGAGCAGTACTTC.

This clone was picked up one time. The chain recombines TRBV6-5 with TRBJ1-3; tentative D call: TRBD1 (6 bases). Germline-derived CDR1 and CDR2 are MNHEY and SVGAGI. This CDR3 spans 16 amino acids. Between the trimmed V and J ends, which lost 0 bases and 0 bases, there was a span of 9 bases. CDR3 in amino acids: CASSYSLGGSGNTIYF. CDR3 nucleotides: TGTGCCAGCAGTTACTCCTTAGGGGGCTCTGGAAACACCATATATTTT.

The sample holds a few counts of this clone. The rearrangement joins TRBV29-1 to TRBJ2-3; 11 bases fit TRBD2. CDR3 length equals 15 residues. Germline V lookup: CDR1 SQVTM, CDR2 ANQGSEA. Trimming took 6 bases from V and 6 from J; bases not matched to a gene: 11. In DNA, the CDR3 is TGCAGCGTGCAAGGGACTAGCGGCCGTCGGGATACGCAGTATTTT. Protein: CSVQGTSGRRDTQYF.

This sequence joins TRBV7-3 and TRBJ2-1; the match to TRBD1 covers 10 bases. In germline, CDR1 is SGHTA, CDR2 FQGTGA. The CDR3 has 16 amino acids. V dropped 3 bases and J dropped 7; count of bases not matched to a gene: 9. The CDR3 protein is CASSLSGTGVQNEQFF. The CDR3 DNA follows: TGTGCCAGCAGCTTGAGTGGGACAGGGGTTCAGAATGAGCAGTTCTTC.

This clone was counted only a few times. The chain is built from TRBV11-3 and TRBJ1-3, with D possibly matching TRBD1 (6 bases). The length of the CDR3 is 14 residues. Germline V gene data show CDR1 as SGHNT and CDR2 as YENEEA. V was cut by 2 bases and J by 2 bases, with 7 bases left in between. In DNA form, the CDR3 reads TGTGCCAGCAGCTTACAGGGGACTGGAAACACCATATATTTT. Its translation is CASSLQGTGNTIYF. The complete variable domain, with remaining parts taken from reference TRBV11-3 and TRBJ1-3, reads EAGVVQSPRYKIIEKKQPVAFWCNPISGHNTLYWYLQNLGQGPELLIRYENEEAVDDSQLPKDRFSAERLKGVDSTLKIQPAELGDSAVYLCASSLQGTGNTIYFGEGSWLTVV.

The sample holds a few counts of this clone. The chain carries TRBV2 and TRBJ2-6, with a tentative D call TRBD1 (5 bases). CDR3 length equals 18 residues. CDR1 is SNHLY and CDR2 is FYNNEI in the germline V gene. V dropped 2 bases and J dropped 2 bases, with 16 bases sitting between them. CDR3 DNA: TGTGCCAGCAGTGAATGGGCAGGGTCTTCAACTGGGGCCAACGTCCTGACTTTC. This codes for CASSEWAGSSTGANVLTF.

The sample holds a few counts of this clone. DNA for the CDR3: TGCGCCAGCAGCCCAGGGCTAGCGGGGGTCACAGATACGCAGTATTTT. Translation: CASSPGLAGVTDTQYF. V usage is TRBV4-3 and J usage is TRBJ2-3, with TRBD2 matching 10 bases. J gave up 2 bases and V 4 bases, and 6 bases lay outside the gene matches. Germline CDR1 and CDR2: LGHNA and YSLEER. The CDR3 has 16 amino acids.

The chain couples TRBV6-5 to TRBJ1-1; D possibly corresponds to TRBD1 (5 bases). CDR1 and CDR2 from the germline V gene are MNHEY and SVGAGI. This CDR3 region has 14 residues. The V and J ends lost 6 bases and 0 bases respectively, with 11 bases between them. CDR3 DNA: TGTGCCAGCAGCCGGGAGGGGTTGAACACTGAAGCTTTCTTT. Protein sequence: CASSREGLNTEAFF.